This T cell receptor beta chain was captured in a study of T cell changes during pregnancy in multiple sclerosis. There are 15 residues in the CDR3. CDR1 and CDR2 (germline): MNHEY, SMNVEV (reference sequence). The ends lost 2 bases at V and 3 bases at J; junction bases unmatched: 0. The protocol was immunoSEQ multiplex PCR, while the TCRdb copy is restricted to in-frame clones and leaves out a portion. Of 85,000 to 100,000 clones detected, roughly 92% appear once; the ten largest clones hold approximately 2%. This receptor was taken from a female donor with multiple sclerosis, enrolled in a pregnancy study. The gene calls are TRBV27 and TRBJ2-2; 10 bases fit TRBD2. Sample: peripheral blood, taken after pregnancy. The CDR3 nucleotides read TGTGCCAGCAGTTTACTAGCGGGAGACACCGGGGAGCTGTTTTTT. Translated: CASSLLAGDTGELFF.